This TCR beta chain was documented in a study of CD8 T cells in Susac syndrome. Overall study findings and caveats: The study recognized that the number of individuals in its TCR sequencing and HLA analysis was relatively small.

This CDR3 is 15 amino acids long. Germline CDR1 and CDR2: SEHNR and FQNEAQ (reference sequence). Trimming cost V 4 bases and J 8 bases, with 17 bases left between them. Negative isolation yielded the CD8+ and CD4+ T cells, while FACS enriched the TEMRA cells. About this clonotype: Its antigen remains unidentified.

When the RNA was reverse transcribed, random hexamers were used with an input of roughly 0.5 to 1 ug. TCRdb re-called the immunoSEQ multiplex PCR reads with MiXCR, one entry per CDR3 protein. The data contain about 85,000 distinct CDR3 sequences, approximately 95% of them singletons. This rearrangement joins TRBV7-9 to TRBJ1-4; D is undetermined. The receptor was derived from a human donor with Susac syndrome. The specimen was CD8+ T cells from PBMCs. Here the CDR3 DNA reads TGTGCCAGCAGCTCGGGAGGTAGCCTCGCAGAAAAACTGTTTTTT. The encoded protein is CASSSGGSLAEKLFF.